Following are 2 T cell receptor beta chains from one sample sequenced in a study of lymphopenia after photon versus proton radiotherapy. Sequencing was performed with immunoSEQ multiplex PCR; in TCRdb, only in-frame clones are kept and a portion is missing. This sample yields fewer than 45,000 clones, of which around 84% are seen a single time; over 9% belongs to the top ten. The source material was peripheral blood, sampled from a patient treated with proton-based radiotherapy. The origin of the receptors is a woman in her seventies with pancreatic cancer. Some clones in this sample may be carry-over from other donors' samples.

The CDR3 region is CASSRQGYNEQFF. In DNA, the CDR3 is TGTGCCAGCAGCCGACAGGGGTACAATGAGCAGTTCTTC. This chain connects TRBV11-2 to TRBJ2-1; 8 bases match TRBD1. The CDR3 has 13 residues. After removal of 5 bases from V and 4 bases from J, the junction contained 1 base not matched to a gene. Germline V gives CDR1 SGHAT, CDR2 FQNNGV. The complete variable domain, with remaining parts taken from reference TRBV11-2 and TRBJ2-1, reads EAGVAQSPRYKIIEKRQSVAFWCNPISGHATLYWYQQILGQGPKLLIQFQNNGVVDDSQLPKDRFSAERLKGVDSTLKIQPAKLEDSAVYLCASSRQGYNEQFFGPGTRLTVL.

This chain joins TRBV13 and TRBJ2-1; 9 positions match TRBD1. V dropped 7 bases and J dropped 8; count of bases not matched to a gene: 18. Germline assignment: CDR1 PRHDT and CDR2 FYEKMQ (reference sequence). This CDR3 is built from 17 residues. The CDR3: CASTFIQGAVVGDEQFF. DNA of the CDR3: TGTGCCAGCACCTTTATACAGGGGGCTGTTGTTGGGGATGAGCAGTTCTTC.